The 22 T cell receptor beta chains given below trace back to one sample, sequenced in a study of T cells after yellow fever vaccination. TCRdb passed the 5' RACE reads through MiXCR, listing each CDR3 protein once. The sample has roughly 120,000 distinct CDR3 sequences; 7.4% are singletons. The material was CD4+ T cells sorted from PBMCs, obtained more than 8 days after the first yellow fever vaccination. The source of these receptors is a young man who received the YFV17D yellow fever vaccine.

There are many counts of this clonotype. This chain joins TRBV15 and TRBJ2-5; D is possibly TRBD1 (6 bases). Per germline, CDR1 LNHNV and CDR2 YYDKDF (reference sequence). The V end lost 2 bases, the J end lost 3 bases, and 10 bases lay between the germline ends. The CDR3 consists of 14 residues. CDR3 residues: CATSRQGFEETQYF. The CDR3 DNA follows: TGTGCCACCAGCAGACAGGGGTTTGAAGAGACCCAGTACTTC. Complete variable domain (other parts from reference TRBV15 and TRBJ2-5): DAMVIQNPRYQVTQFGKPVTLSCSQTLNHNVMYWYQQKSSQAPKLLFHYYDKDFNNEADTPDNFQSRRPNTSFCFLDIRSPGLGDTAMYLCATSRQGFEETQYFGPGTRLLVL.

The chain links TRBV4-3 to TRBJ2-7; the D gene is possibly TRBD1 (6 bases). V gave up 4 bases and J gave up 4 bases, with 17 bases separating them. The CDR3 runs to 15 residues. Germline V gene sequence: CDR1 LGHNA, CDR2 YSLEER. CDR3 residues: CASSRTRGYLYEQYF. Written as DNA, the CDR3 is TGCGCCAGCAGCCGAACCAGGGGATATCTGTACGAGCAGTACTTC.

Ten or more counts support this clonotype. J is TRBJ1-5 and V is TRBV15; the D gene is possibly TRBD1 (6 bases). Trimming pared 1 base from V and 0 bases from J, leaving 19 bases between. The germline gives CDR1 LNHNV, CDR2 YYDKDF (reference sequence). The CDR3 loop spans 19 amino acids. The CDR3 loop is CATSRARRRDTYSNQPQHF. The CDR3 nucleotides are TGTGCCACCAGCAGAGCCCGTCGCCGGGACACCTATAGCAATCAGCCCCAGCATTTT.

This clonotype was observed many times. The J gene is TRBJ2-1, the V gene TRBV7-2, with D unresolved. Trimming took 1 base from V and 9 from J, leaving 13 bases between them. There are 14 residues in the CDR3. CDR1 is SGHTA, CDR2 FQGNSA, per germline. CDR3 coding DNA: TGTGCCAGCAGCTTAGGTAACGGAAGAGGTGAGCAGTTCTTC. Translating it yields CASSLGNGRGEQFF. The complete variable domain, with remaining parts taken from reference TRBV7-2 and TRBJ2-1, reads GAGVSQSPSNKVTEKGKDVELRCDPISGHTALYWYRQSLGQGLEFLIYFQGNSAPDKSGLPSDRFSAERTGGSVSTLTIQRTQQEDSAVYLCASSLGNGRGEQFFGPGTRLTVL.

The CDR3 nucleotides are TGTGCCAGCAGTGCGTGGATAGGCCCCATCGGACCAAATGAGCAGTTCTTC. Translating gives CASSAWIGPIGPNEQFF. This chain connects TRBV6-5 to TRBJ2-1; D is unclear. CDR3 size: 17 residues. CDR1 is MNHEY and CDR2 is SVGAGI in the germline V gene. V was pared by 5 bases and J by 7 bases, with 24 bases between.

The chain employs TRBV4-3 and TRBJ1-2, with D perhaps TRBD1 (6 bases). Trimming removed 0 bases from V and 4 bases from J, with 12 bases in between. This CDR3 region has 15 residues. Germline V gene sequence: CDR1 LGHNA, CDR2 YSLEER. The CDR3, as DNA: TGCGCCAGCAGCCAAGACCCGGACAGACTCTATGGCTACACCTTC. Translated: CASSQDPDRLYGYTF.

This clonotype was seen at least ten times. The V gene is TRBV5-1, the J gene TRBJ2-7; TRBD1 matches at 7 bases. Germline V gene lookup returns CDR1 SGHRS and CDR2 YFSETQ. The CDR3 runs 16 residues. The V and J ends lost 4 bases and 2 bases, in that order; junction bases with no gene match: 12. CDR3 DNA sequence: TGCGCCAGCAGCCCGCAAGCCCCGGGACAGACCTACGAGCAGTACTTC. Translating gives CASSPQAPGQTYEQYF.

In its sample, this clonotype was seen a few times. This chain connects TRBV24-1 to TRBJ1-1; D is possibly TRBD1 (6 bases). The CDR3 extends over 14 amino acids. Trimming took off 3 bases at V and 5 bases at J, with 12 bases between the two ends. Germline V gene lookup returns CDR1 KGHDR and CDR2 SFDVKD. CDR3: CATSDAKQGTEAFF. In DNA form, the CDR3 reads TGTGCCACCAGTGATGCAAAACAGGGAACTGAAGCTTTCTTT.

This clonotype occurred many times. V gene TRBV5-1 combines with J gene TRBJ2-3; no definite D call. CDR3 size: 12 residues. Germline CDR1 SGHRS, CDR2 YFSETQ. Deletions cut 0 bases from V and 10 bases from J, with 9 bases between. CDR3 sequence: CASSLGSQPQYF. In nucleotides, the CDR3 is TGCGCCAGCAGCTTGGGTAGCCAACCGCAGTATTTT.

There are many counts of this clonotype. The rearrangement links TRBV2 to TRBJ2-3; D gene unclear. Deletions cut 8 bases from V and 6 bases from J, with 12 bases between. CDR1 is SNHLY, CDR2 FYNNEI, per germline. The CDR3 is 12 residues long. The CDR3: CASRPETDTQYF. The CDR3 bases are TGTGCCAGCCGGCCTGAGACCGATACGCAGTATTTT. The full variable domain, its missing parts supplied by reference TRBV2 and TRBJ2-3, is EPEVTQTPSHQVTQMGQEVILRCVPISNHLYFYWYRQILGQKVEFLVSFYNNEISEKSEIFDDQFSVERPDGSNFTLKIRSTKLEDSAMYFCASRPETDTQYFGPGTRLTVL.

This clonotype has at least ten counts. V gene TRBV23-1 combines with J gene TRBJ2-3; 9 bases match TRBD1. TRBV23-1 qualifies as an ORF whose function is uncertain. After removal of 0 bases from V and 0 bases from J, the junction contained 7 bases not matched to a gene. This CDR3 has 18 residues. In DNA form, the CDR3 reads TGCGCCAGCAGTCAATCGGGGGACAGGGTGGGTAGCACAGATACGCAGTATTTT. Protein product: CASSQSGDRVGSTDTQYF.

This clonotype was recorded many times. The chain joins TRBV12-3 or TRBV12-4 to TRBJ2-7; 7 bases are shared with TRBD1. Losses at the gene ends were 5 bases for V and 6 bases for J; bases not matched to a gene: 7. CDR3 size: 13 residues. CDR3 amino acids: CASSPWDSGEQYV. The CDR3, as DNA: TGTGCCAGCAGTCCCTGGGACAGCGGCGAGCAGTACGTC.

At least ten counts were recorded for this clonotype. The CDR3 here is CASSPGAIGSDTQYF. CDR3 DNA sequence: TGTGCCAGCAGCCCGGGGGCCATCGGAAGTGATACGCAGTATTTT. The chain combines TRBV3-1 with TRBJ2-3; D possibly matches TRBD1 or TRBD2 (6 bases each). V lost 4 bases and J lost 6, with 17 bases in between. Germline V gene data show CDR1 as LGHDT and CDR2 as YNNKEL (reference sequence). The CDR3 contains 15 residues.

The chain employs TRBV5-1 and TRBJ2-6; 11 bases match TRBD2. This CDR3 is 18 amino acids long. In germline, CDR1 is SGHRS, CDR2 YFSETQ. V lost 4 bases and J lost 4; bases outside the gene matches: 10. CDR3 nucleotide sequence: TGCGCCAGCAGCCCTAATAGCGGGGGGGCGTCCGGGGCCAACGTCCTGACTTTC. It translates to CASSPNSGGASGANVLTF.

This clonotype was counted at least ten times. The V and J genes are TRBV28 and TRBJ2-1; 9 positions match TRBD2. The CDR3 spans 13 residues. Germline CDR1 reads MDHEN; CDR2 reads SYDVKM. Germline trimming cut 4 bases from V and 13 bases from J; bases unmatched to any gene: 8. The CDR3 loop is CASSSPSGGQQFF. For the CDR3, the DNA is TGTGCCAGCAGTTCGCCGAGCGGGGGGCAACAGTTCTTC.

In its sample, this clonotype was seen many times. The V and J genes are TRBV9 and TRBJ1-6, with D maybe TRBD1 (6 bases). The germline gives CDR1 SGDLS, CDR2 YYNGEE. The CDR3 extends over 14 amino acids. Trimming removed 4 bases at V and 6 bases at J, with 11 bases between. The CDR3 region is CASSRQVTNSPLHF. CDR3 DNA: TGTGCCAGCAGCAGACAGGTGACTAATTCACCCCTCCACTTT.

In this sample, this clonotype turned up many times. The rearrangement uses TRBV7-2 and TRBJ2-3, with 8 bases fitting TRBD2. CDR1 SGHTA and CDR2 FQGNSA come from the germline V gene. With V trimmed by 9 bases and J by 0 bases, 8 bases remained unmatched. The CDR3 covers 15 residues. The CDR3 region has the DNA TGTGCCAGTAGCGGGGTACAGACTAGCACAGATACGCAGTATTTT. Translated: CASSGVQTSTDTQYF.

The sample holds a few counts of this clonotype. The genes are TRBV7-2 and TRBJ2-7, with TRBD1 identical over 8 bases. The CDR3 loop spans 15 amino acids. Germline CDR1 and CDR2: SGHTA and FQGNSA. V was clipped by 5 bases and J by 3 bases; unmatched bases: 9. CDR3 amino acids: CASSKGQGPFYEQYV. The DNA for the CDR3 is TGTGCCAGCAGCAAAGGACAGGGCCCTTTCTACGAGCAGTACGTC.

This clonotype was seen many times. V gene TRBV6-1 combines with J gene TRBJ2-3; 9 positions match TRBD1. This CDR3 spans 16 amino acids. The germline CDR1 and CDR2 sequences are MNHNS and SASEGT. The J segment lost 4 bases and the V segment lost 5 bases, leaving 10 bases of the junction unmatched. The CDR3 DNA sequence: TGTGCCAGCAGTACCAGACAGGGGGTATCGTCAGATACGCAGTATTTT. This codes for CASSTRQGVSSDTQYF.

Ten or more counts support this clonotype. The V call is TRBV7-2, the J call TRBJ1-1; D is undetermined. V shed 4 bases and J shed 7 bases, with 16 bases lying between them. Germline assignment: CDR1 SGHTA and CDR2 FQGNSA. This CDR3 has 14 residues. CDR3 amino acids: CASSSGWRAGEAFF. CDR3 bases: TGTGCCAGCAGCTCCGGGTGGAGGGCGGGTGAAGCTTTCTTT.

In this sample, this clonotype turned up a few times. The chain carries TRBV6-2 or TRBV6-3 and TRBJ1-1; the D is unclear. The CDR3 is made up of 14 amino acids. CDR1 and CDR2 from the germline V gene are MNHEY and SVGEGT. Trimming shortened V by 2 bases and J by 10 bases, and 17 bases separated the two germline ends. CDR3 coding DNA: TGTGCCAGCAGTTACCCGCTGGAGGGCCCGGGAGCTTTCTTT. This codes for CASSYPLEGPGAFF.

This chain connects TRBV4-1 to TRBJ2-1, with a tentative D call TRBD2 (5 bases). Between the trimmed V and J ends, which lost 3 bases and 13 bases, there was a span of 13 bases. Germline CDR1 and CDR2: MGHRA and YSYEKL. This CDR3 has 12 residues. CDR3 DNA sequence: TGCGCCAGCAGCCACTTAGGACTTTTACAGTTCTTC. It translates to CASSHLGLLQFF.